Listed here are 12 T cell receptor beta chains from one sample, sequenced in a study of T cell responses to AZD1222 COVID-19 vaccine. Sequenced by immunoSEQ multiplex PCR; TCRdb stores in-frame clones only, minus some. The repertoire holds under 150,000 clones, with more than 85% as singletons. Source: peripheral blood, taken on day 0 of AZD1222 vaccination. The source of these receptors is an adult in good health.

The chain carries TRBV27 and TRBJ2-1, with TRBD2 identical over 12 bases. V lost 4 bases to trimming and J lost 6 bases; unmatched junction nucleotides: 7. Germline lookup yields CDR1 MNHEY and CDR2 SMNVEV (reference sequence). This CDR3 has 16 residues. The CDR3 spells CASSSLTSGGSNEQFF. The DNA for the CDR3 is TGTGCCAGCAGTTCCCTGACTAGCGGGGGCTCCAATGAGCAGTTCTTC.

As concerns this clone: Other DNA sequences in the same sample also yield this CDR3. The chain uses TRBV11-2 and TRBJ1-6, with D uncertain. In germline, CDR1 is SGHAT, CDR2 FQNNGV. Trimming left V 5 bases short and J 7 bases short, with 3 bases between. The CDR3 runs to 11 residues. CDR3 sequence (DNA): TGTGCCAGCAGCCTAAATTCACCCCTCCACTTT. It codes for CASSLNSPLHF.

The V call is TRBV7-8, the J call TRBJ2-7, with D possibly TRBD2 on 5 matching bases. Trimming pared 4 bases from V and 6 bases from J, leaving 19 bases between. The CDR3 consists of 15 residues. Germline CDR1 and CDR2: SGHVS and FQNEAQ. The CDR3 spells CASSSSATRAGEQYF. DNA of the CDR3: TGTGCCAGCAGCTCCTCGGCCACTAGAGCCGGCGAGCAGTACTTC. The full variable domain, in which reference TRBV7-8 and TRBJ2-7 provide the parts outside the CDR3, is GAGVSQSPRYKVAKRGQDVALRCDPISGHVSLFWYQQALGQGPEFLTYFQNEAQLDKSGLPSDRFFAERPEGSVSTLKIQRTQQEDSAVYLCASSSSATRAGEQYFGPGTRLTVT.

The J gene is TRBJ1-4, the V gene TRBV7-2; maybe TRBD1 (6 bases). CDR1 is SGHTA and CDR2 is FQGNSA in the germline V gene. V dropped 5 bases and J dropped 5 bases, with 15 bases sitting between them. The CDR3 is 15 residues long. As DNA, the CDR3 is TGTGCCAGCAGCCCACAGGGACCGATCAATGAAAAACTGTTTTTT. It is translated as CASSPQGPINEKLFF.

This sequence joins TRBV4-1 and TRBJ2-5; D is unclear. Germline loops: CDR1 MGHRA, CDR2 YSYEKL. The CDR3 consists of 13 residues. Deletions cut 1 base from V and 5 bases from J, with 8 bases between. The DNA for the CDR3 is TGCGCCAGCAGCCAAGTCGTCGTCGAGACCCAGTACTTC. Its translation: CASSQVVVETQYF.

This chain links TRBV9 with TRBJ2-7; no clear D. V gave up 0 bases and J gave up 2 bases, with 9 bases separating them. Germline V gene data show CDR1 as SGDLS and CDR2 as YYNGEE. The CDR3 totals 14 residues. The CDR3 is CASSVEASPYEQYF. CDR3 DNA: TGTGCCAGCAGCGTAGAGGCCTCGCCCTACGAGCAGTACTTC.

The chain recombines TRBV19 with TRBJ1-5; 7 nucleotides match TRBD1. This CDR3 contains 14 residues. Germline V gene lookup returns CDR1 LNHDA and CDR2 SQIVND (reference sequence). The junction had 2 bases not matched to a gene; V was cut back by 4 bases and J by 2 bases. CDR3 sequence reads: CASSKGAGNQPQHF. CDR3 bases: TGTGCCAGTAGTAAGGGGGCGGGCAATCAGCCCCAGCATTTT.

V and J are TRBV10-1 and TRBJ2-4, with D uncertain. The CDR3 is 13 amino acids. Germline CDR1 is WNHNN and CDR2 is SYGVQD (reference sequence). Trimming pared 3 bases from V and 5 bases from J, leaving 8 bases between. CDR3 sequence: CASSDSPENIQYF. CDR3 nucleotides: TGCGCCAGCAGTGACAGCCCGGAAAACATTCAGTACTTC.

The chain joins TRBV28 to TRBJ1-2; no definite D call. This CDR3 has 13 amino acids. The V and J ends lost 5 bases and 3 bases respectively, with 10 bases between them. Germline assignment: CDR1 MDHEN and CDR2 SYDVKM. The DNA of the CDR3 is TGTGCCAGCAGTCCATGGACGGACTATGGCTACACCTTC. Translated: CASSPWTDYGYTF.

V gene TRBV9 combines with J gene TRBJ2-2; D might be TRBD2 (6 bases). V was shortened by 0 bases and J by 7 bases, with 13 bases between the two germline ends. Per germline, CDR1 SGDLS and CDR2 YYNGEE. CDR3 length equals 15 residues. The CDR3 here is CASSVDWGVFGELFF. Here the CDR3 DNA reads TGTGCCAGCAGCGTAGATTGGGGGGTTTTCGGGGAGCTGTTTTTT.

This clone has just one count. The chain links TRBV29-1 to TRBJ2-3, with D uncertain. CDR1 SQVTM and CDR2 ANQGSEA come from the germline V gene. This CDR3 has 13 residues. DNA for the CDR3: TGCACCAGCGACGGTGCTAGCACAGATACGCAGTATTTT. Translating it yields CTSDGASTDTQYF.

This clone appeared a single time. V and J are TRBV19 and TRBJ2-1, with 11 bases lining up with TRBD2. V lost 8 bases and J lost 5; bases outside the gene matches: 8. There are 15 residues in the CDR3. Looked up from germline, CDR1 is LNHDA and CDR2 is SQIVND (reference sequence). CDR3 region: CASRFRLAGNNEQFF. The CDR3 DNA sequence: TGTGCCAGTCGATTCCGACTAGCGGGGAACAATGAGCAGTTCTTC.